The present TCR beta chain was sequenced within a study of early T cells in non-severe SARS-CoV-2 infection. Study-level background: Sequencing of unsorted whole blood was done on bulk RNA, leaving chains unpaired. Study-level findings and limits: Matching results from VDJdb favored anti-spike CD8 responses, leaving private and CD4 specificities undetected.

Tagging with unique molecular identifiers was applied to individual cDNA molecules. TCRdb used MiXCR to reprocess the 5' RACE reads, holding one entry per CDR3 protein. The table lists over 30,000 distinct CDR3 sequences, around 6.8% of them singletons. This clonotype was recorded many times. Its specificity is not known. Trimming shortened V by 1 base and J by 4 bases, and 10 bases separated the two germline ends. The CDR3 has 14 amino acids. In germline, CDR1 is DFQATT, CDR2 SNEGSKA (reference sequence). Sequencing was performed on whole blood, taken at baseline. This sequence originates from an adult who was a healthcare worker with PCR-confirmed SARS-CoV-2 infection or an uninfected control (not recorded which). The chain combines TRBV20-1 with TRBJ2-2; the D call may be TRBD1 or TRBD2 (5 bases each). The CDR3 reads CSARVTGPTGELFF. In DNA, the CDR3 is TGCAGTGCTAGAGTGACGGGACCCACCGGGGAGCTGTTTTTT.